This TCR beta chain derives from a study of blood T cells in healthy people across ages. Study-wide context: Template-switching capture recovered about one barcoded beta molecule per two T cells. Findings and caveats of the study: Unsorted PBMCs blocked a conclusive comparison of naive and antigen-experienced cells.

With regard to this clonotype: The antigen is unknown. A much larger clone lies a single base off, so this may be a read error.

The use of a sample-barcoded 5' primer and a J-beta primer mix characterized a second PCR of roughly 6 to 11 cycles. The template-switch adaptor, which had 12 random nucleotides, put a tag on each cDNA molecule. One entry per CDR3 protein results from TCRdb running MiXCR on the 5' RACE reads. Here the sample spans 700,000 or so distinct CDR3 sequences, roughly 43% being singletons. Per germline, CDR1 LGHNA and CDR2 YSLEER. The CDR3 sequence is 15 residues long. The sequencing input was blood. V and J are TRBV4-3 and TRBJ2-5; perhaps TRBD2 as D (5 bases). The end of the DNA aligns better with TRBJ2-1, so the J call may be wrong. The TCR sequence derives from a man older than 75 in good health. In DNA form, the CDR3 reads TGCGCCAGCAGCCAAGATTCGGGGTTTAGAGAGACCCAGTTCTTC. Amino acid sequence: CASSQDSGFRETQFF.